This T cell receptor beta chain was identified in a study of vaccination effects on CD4 cells after COVID-19. Overall study context: Researchers obtained post-vaccine samples at a median of 72 days past the second dose. Findings and limits, study-wide: From healthy vaccinees, only 1 of 255 vaccine-induced clones also reacted to common cold coronaviruses.

With the ViraFEST assay, the study expanded antigen-specific CD4+ T cells using viral peptide pools, then sequenced them. With nine to eleven days of culture completed, CD4+ T cells were isolated. Participants each got two BNT162b2 or mRNA-1273 vaccine doses. Every well housed approximately 2.2 million PBMC, which grew in culture alongside around 10 IU/ml IL-2 and 10 ug/ml peptides. The method was immunoSEQ multiplex PCR; TCRdb's version includes in-frame clones alone and lacks a portion of them. The sample lists about 33,000 clones, roughly 86% seen once, with less than 1.6% in the top ten. With regard to this clone: The antigen is unknown.

The sample was CD4+ T cells from PBMCs cultured with HCoV-NL63 spike peptides, taken after COVID-19 vaccination. The source of this sequence is a human donor who received a COVID-19 vaccine. Some clones in this sample may be carry-over from other donors' samples.

CDR3 nucleotide sequence: TGTGCTAGTGGCCGAGACAGTCCCAGAGATACGCAGTATTTT. Protein sequence: CASGRDSPRDTQYF. The rearrangement uses TRBV12-5 and TRBJ2-3; TRBD1 might be the D (5 bases). Germline V gene lookup returns CDR1 LGHNT and CDR2 FRNRAP. CDR3 size: 14 residues. The ends were cut back, 6 bases at V and 5 bases at J, with 15 bases in the middle.